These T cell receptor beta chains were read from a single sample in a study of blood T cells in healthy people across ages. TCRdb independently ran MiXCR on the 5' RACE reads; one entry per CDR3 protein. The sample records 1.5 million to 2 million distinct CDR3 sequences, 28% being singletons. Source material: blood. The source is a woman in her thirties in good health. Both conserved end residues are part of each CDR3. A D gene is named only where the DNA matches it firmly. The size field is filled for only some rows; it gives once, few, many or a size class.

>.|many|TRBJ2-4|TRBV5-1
CASSPFGDSAKNIQYF
TGCGCCAGCAGCCCCTTCGGGGATTCGGCCAAAAACATTCAGTACTTC
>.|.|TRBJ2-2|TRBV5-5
CASSLDVLSGGNTGELFF
TGTGCCAGCAGCTTGGACGTACTCTCCGGGGGCAACACCGGGGAGCTGTTTTTT
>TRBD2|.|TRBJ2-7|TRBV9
CASSYTGTSGYEQYF
TGTGCCAGCAGCTACACCGGGACTAGCGGTTACGAGCAGTACTTC
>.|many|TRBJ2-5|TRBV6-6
CASSRWSRWEETQYF
TGTGCCAGCAGCAGATGGTCTCGATGGGAAGAGACCCAGTACTTC
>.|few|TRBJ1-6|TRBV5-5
CASSPGFTERANSPLHF
TGTGCCAGCAGCCCAGGATTTACAGAGAGGGCTAATTCACCCCTCCACTTT
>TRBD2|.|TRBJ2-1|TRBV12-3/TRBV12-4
CASSGLAEGQTNNEQFF
TGTGCCAGCAGCGGACTAGCGGAAGGCCAGACCAACAATGAGCAGTTCTTC
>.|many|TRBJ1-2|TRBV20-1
CSARDILRGYGYTF
TGCAGTGCTAGAGATATTTTGAGGGGTTATGGCTACACCTTC
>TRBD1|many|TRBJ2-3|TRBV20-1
CSSQGASDTQYF
TGCAGTTCCCAGGGGGCATCAGATACGCAGTATTTT
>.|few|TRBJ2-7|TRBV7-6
CASSSREGARRIYEQYF
TGTGCCAGCAGCTCCCGTGAAGGAGCCCGAAGAATCTACGAGCAGTACTTC
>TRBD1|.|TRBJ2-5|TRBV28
CASRTGASFPREETQYF
TGTGCCAGCAGGACAGGGGCTTCTTTCCCGAGAGAAGAGACCCAGTACTTC
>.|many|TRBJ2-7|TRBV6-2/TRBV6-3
CASSYSPGRIHEQYF
TGTGCCAGCAGTTACTCCCCCGGACGTATCCACGAGCAGTACTTC
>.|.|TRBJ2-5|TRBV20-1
CSARRGQGGQETQYF
TGCAGTGCTAGAAGGGGGCAGGGAGGACAAGAGACCCAGTACTTC
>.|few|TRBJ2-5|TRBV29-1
CSVEGAGDVETQYF
TGCAGCGTTGAGGGGGCGGGTGACGTGGAGACCCAGTACTTC
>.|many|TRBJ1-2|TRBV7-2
CASSQPVTGYTF
TGTGCCAGCAGCCAACCCGTTACTGGCTACACCTTC
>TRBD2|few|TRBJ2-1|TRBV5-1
CASSWGGFGNEQFF
TGCGCCAGCAGCTGGGGGGGGTTCGGGAATGAGCAGTTCTTC
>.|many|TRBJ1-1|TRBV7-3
CASRSTGWSTEAFF
TGTGCCAGCAGGTCTACAGGTTGGAGCACTGAAGCTTTCTTT
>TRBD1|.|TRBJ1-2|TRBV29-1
CSAQGEWYGYTF
TGCAGCGCCCAGGGGGAGTGGTATGGCTACACCTTC
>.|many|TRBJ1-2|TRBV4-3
CASSQNIVISHTF
TGCGCCAGCAGCCAAAATATCGTTATCAGTCACACCTTC
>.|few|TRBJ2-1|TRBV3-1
CASSQEMQGRDEQFF
TGTGCCAGCAGCCAAGAGATGCAGGGAAGAGATGAGCAGTTCTTC
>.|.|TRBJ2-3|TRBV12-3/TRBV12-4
CASMGPTETTFTDTQYF
TGTGCCAGCATGGGCCCAACCGAGACTACATTCACAGATACGCAGTATTTT
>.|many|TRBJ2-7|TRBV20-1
CSARVQGYEQYF
TGCAGTGCTAGGGTGCAAGGGTACGAGCAGTACTTC
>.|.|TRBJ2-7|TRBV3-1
CASSQALQVYEQYF
TGTGCCAGCAGCCAAGCCCTACAGGTCTACGAGCAGTACTTC
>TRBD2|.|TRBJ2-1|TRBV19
CASSSGLVDEQFF
TGTGCCAGTAGTAGCGGACTAGTCGATGAGCAGTTCTTC
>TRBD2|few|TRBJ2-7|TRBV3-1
CASSQGGIWSSGVYEQYF
TGCGCCAGCAGCCAAGGGGGCATATGGTCTAGCGGGGTTTACGAGCAGTACTTC
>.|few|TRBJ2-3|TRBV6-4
CASSDSFTDLQTDTQYF
TGTGCCAGCAGTGACTCTTTCACAGACCTTCAAACGGATACGCAGTATTTT
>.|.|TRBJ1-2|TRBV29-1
CSAYGGDGYTF
TGCAGCGCTTACGGCGGGGATGGCTACACCTTC
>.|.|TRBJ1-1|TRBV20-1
CSAAPAGGLTEAFF
TGCAGTGCTGCCCCGGCGGGGGGACTAACTGAAGCTTTCTTT
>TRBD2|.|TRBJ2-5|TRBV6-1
CASSVDLAGGTQYF
TGTGCCAGCAGTGTAGATCTAGCGGGAGGGACCCAGTACTTC
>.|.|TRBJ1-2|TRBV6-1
CASSEYGFYGYTF
TGTGCCAGCAGTGAATATGGGTTTTATGGCTACACCTTC
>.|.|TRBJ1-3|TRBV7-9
CASSLTGSRSGNTIYF
TGTGCCAGCAGCTTAACTGGGTCCCGCTCTGGAAACACCATATATTTT
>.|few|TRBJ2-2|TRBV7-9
CASSPTGLPGPGELFF
TGTGCCAGCAGCCCCACCGGACTCCCCGGCCCCGGGGAGCTGTTTTTT
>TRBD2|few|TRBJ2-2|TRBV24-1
CATSAPSGGSNTGELFF
TGTGCCACCAGTGCTCCTAGCGGGGGATCGAACACCGGGGAGCTGTTTTTT
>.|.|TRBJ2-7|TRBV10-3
CAISGQTYGTEQYF
TGTGCCATCAGTGGACAGACCTATGGAACCGAGCAGTACTTC
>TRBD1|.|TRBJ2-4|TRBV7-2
CASSLSGQSNIQYF
TGTGCCAGCAGCTTATCGGGACAGTCAAACATTCAGTACTTC
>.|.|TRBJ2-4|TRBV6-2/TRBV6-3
CASNLALSYNGQVF
TGTGCCAGCAATCTAGCGTTATCCTACAATGGGCAGGTCTTC
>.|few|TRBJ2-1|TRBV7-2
CASSPYRSGAMGEQFF
TGTGCCAGCAGCCCCTATCGGTCTGGGGCCATGGGTGAGCAGTTCTTC
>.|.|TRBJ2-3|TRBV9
CANSVDRAADTQYF
TGTGCCAACAGCGTAGATCGCGCTGCAGATACGCAGTATTTT
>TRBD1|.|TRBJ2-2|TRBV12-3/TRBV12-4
CASSFRQGDTGELFF
TGTGCCAGCAGTTTTCGACAGGGGGACACCGGGGAGCTGTTTTTT
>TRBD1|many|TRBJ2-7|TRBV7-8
CASSGPGTASYEQYF
TGTGCCAGCAGCGGACCCGGGACAGCAAGCTACGAGCAGTACTTC
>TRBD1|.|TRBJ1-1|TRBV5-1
CASSRRTGGWTEAFF
TGCGCCAGCAGCCGTAGAACAGGGGGCTGGACTGAAGCTTTCTTT